A selection of T cell receptor beta chains follows, all from one sample in a study of cytomegalovirus exposure and HLA in healthy donors. TCRdb keeps only in-frame clones here, not all; method: immunoSEQ multiplex PCR. This sample has approximately 190,000 clones, with approximately 88% found just once. Sequencing was carried out using PBMCs. These receptors were collected from a boy aged 10-17 years in good health and CMV-seronegative. Each CDR3 is given with its conserved first and last residue. D genes are given only for firm matches. Rows may omit the clone size; those that give it use once, few, many or a size class.

>.|TRBV7-3|.|TRBJ1-2
TGTGCCAGCAGCCTTGGGGCAGGGGTTGACTATGGCTACACCTTC
CASSLGAGVDYGYTF
>.|TRBV19|TRBD1|TRBJ1-3
TGTGCCAGTAGTAACCGACAGGGATCGGTCTCTGGAAACACCATATATTTT
CASSNRQGSVSGNTIYF
>.|TRBV27|.|TRBJ2-5
TGTGCCAGCTTACCCAAAAGGGGCAAGGAGACCCAGTACTTC
CASLPKRGKETQYF
>.|TRBV2|.|TRBJ1-4
TGTGCCAGCAGTGACGGAGCGGGACCAACTAATGAAAAACTGTTTTTT
CASSDGAGPTNEKLFF
>.|TRBV7-7|TRBD1|TRBJ2-5
TGTGCTAGCAGCCTAAGGGACAGACAAGAGACCCAGTACTTC
CASSLRDRQETQYF
>.|TRBV6-5|TRBD1|TRBJ1-2
TGTGCCAGCAGTTCCTTTCCGGGACAGAGAGCCCATGGCTACACCTTC
CASSSFPGQRAHGYTF
>few|TRBV11-2|TRBD1|TRBJ1-2
TGTGCCAGCACCCGAGACAGGGGTTATGGCTACACCTTC
CASTRDRGYGYTF
>.|TRBV2|.|TRBJ2-1
TGTGCCAGCAGAGGACTTACACTATATGAGCAGTTCTTC
CASRGLTLYEQFF
>.|TRBV27|.|TRBJ1-1
TGTGCCAGCAGTTTATCTTGGGGGGGCGAAGCTTTCTTT
CASSLSWGGEAFF
>.|TRBV5-4|TRBD1|TRBJ1-3
TGTGCCAGCAGCTTGGGGTTACCCGGACAGGGGGGAGGTGTAAACACCATATATTTT
CASSLGLPGQGGGVNTIYF
>.|TRBV10-1|TRBD2|TRBJ2-1
TGCGCCAGCAGGACTAGCGGGTACAATGAGCAGTTCTTC
CASRTSGYNEQFF
>.|TRBV7-2|TRBD1|TRBJ2-3
TGTGCCAGCAGCTTAGGCTACCGACAGGGTCCTTCCACAGATACGCAGTATTTT
CASSLGYRQGPSTDTQYF
>.|TRBV27|TRBD1|TRBJ2-3
TGTGCCAGCAGTTTAAGCCTCGCGGGACAGGGGGGCACAGATACGCAGTATTTT
CASSLSLAGQGGTDTQYF
>.|TRBV2|.|TRBJ1-6
TGTGCCAGCAAGATAGAGGGGACAAATAACTCACCCCTCCACTTT
CASKIEGTNNSPLHF
>.|TRBV6-4|.|TRBJ2-1
TGTGCCAGCAGTGGCCAGGGGGGCGGGGAGACCCATGAGCAGTTCTTC
CASSGQGGGETHEQFF
>many|TRBV6-5|.|TRBJ2-2
TGTGCCAGCAGGAGTCTAGCTGTCGGGGAGCTGTTTTTT
CASRSLAVGELFF
>once|TRBV9|.|TRBJ2-1
TGTGCCAGCAGCGGGAGCTCCTACAATGAGCAGTTCTTC
CASSGSSYNEQFF
>.|TRBV13|.|TRBJ1-2
TGTGCCAGCAGCTCCCAGGGGCTCGGCTATGGCTACACCTTC
CASSSQGLGYGYTF
>.|TRBV7-9|.|TRBJ2-6
TGTGCCAGCAGCTTAGAAAGTATGGCTTACTCTGGGGCCAACGTCCTGACTTTC
CASSLESMAYSGANVLTF
>.|TRBV5-4|TRBD2|TRBJ2-1
TGTGCCAGCAGCTTTCGACTAGCCTCCTACAATGAGCAGTTCTTC
CASSFRLASYNEQFF
>.|TRBV4-1|.|TRBJ2-1
TGCGCCAGCAGCCAAGTCGGGACTTTCAATGAGCAGTTCTTC
CASSQVGTFNEQFF
>once|TRBV7-9|.|TRBJ2-7
TGTTCCAGCAGCAGAAACACGGAGTCCTACGAGCAGTACTTC
CSSSRNTESYEQYF
>.|TRBV10-1|.|TRBJ2-7
TGCGCCAGCGCCGCCGGGACTCCATCCTCCGAGCAGTACTTC
CASAAGTPSSEQYF
>.|TRBV6-4|.|TRBJ1-2
TGTGCCAGCAGTCCGAGTGATACGAACTATGGCTACACCTTC
CASSPSDTNYGYTF
>.|TRBV6-1|TRBD1|TRBJ1-2
TGTGCCAGCAGTGGATTGGGGACAGGGGTTGTGGGTGACTATGGCTACACCTTC
CASSGLGTGVVGDYGYTF
>.|TRBV5-4|.|TRBJ2-1
TGTGCCAGCAGCCTAATAGCCAGCTCCTACAATGAGCAGTTCTTC
CASSLIASSYNEQFF
>.|TRBV5-4|.|TRBJ1-1
TGTGCCAGCAGACGCGGGACCTGGGGGACTGAAGCTTTCTTT
CASRRGTWGTEAFF
>.|TRBV5-6|TRBD1|TRBJ1-2
TGTGCCAGCAGCGATACAGGGGAATACGGCTACACCTTC
CASSDTGEYGYTF
>.|TRBV19|TRBD2|TRBJ2-3
TGTGCCGACCGAAAGGTAGCGGGGGCCCTCACAGATACGCAGTATTTT
CADRKVAGALTDTQYF
>.|TRBV20-1|.|TRBJ2-1
TGCAGTGCTAGGGGCGCCAATGAGCAGTTCTTC
CSARGANEQFF
>.|TRBV20-1|.|TRBJ1-1
TGCAGTGCTACCGTAGTGGCTGAAGCTTTCTTT
CSATVVAEAFF
>.|TRBV7-2|TRBD1|TRBJ2-7
TGTGCCAGCAGCTCGAACGTTGGGACAGTCTACGAGCAGTACTTC
CASSSNVGTVYEQYF
>.|TRBV6-4|TRBD1|TRBJ2-2
TGTGCCAGCAGTGAGCAACCGACAGGGCCCCTGTTTTTT
CASSEQPTGPLFF
>.|TRBV10-2|.|TRBJ2-2
TGCGCCAGCAGTGTCGGGAGTGCCGGGGAGCTGTTTTTT
CASSVGSAGELFF
>.|TRBV2|TRBD1|TRBJ2-1
TGTGCCAGCAGTGAAGGGGCAGGGGGTTACAATGAGCAGTTCTTC
CASSEGAGGYNEQFF
>few|TRBV28|TRBD1|TRBJ1-1
TGTGCCAGCAGTTTAATAGGGTCGTGGGACAGCGACATGAACACTGAAGCTTTCTTT
CASSLIGSWDSDMNTEAFF
>.|TRBV5-1|.|TRBJ2-3
TGCGCCAGCAGCTTGAAGGCAGGGGGGAGCGATACGCAGTATTTT
CASSLKAGGSDTQYF
>few|TRBV10-3|.|TRBJ1-1
TGTGCCATCAGTGAGTCCCCTTTGAACACTGAAGCTTTCTTT
CAISESPLNTEAFF
>once|TRBV19|.|TRBJ1-5
TGTGCCAGTAGTATTGGGGCCCTCTTAGGACAGCCCCAGCATTTT
CASSIGALLGQPQHF
>.|TRBV28|.|TRBJ1-1
TGTGCCAGCAGAAATCGACAGATTATGAACACTGAAGCTTTCTTT
CASRNRQIMNTEAFF
>.|TRBV5-4|.|TRBJ1-4
TGTGCCAGCAGCTCGGGGGGGGTCTATGAAAAACTGTTTTTT
CASSSGGVYEKLFF
>.|TRBV11-1|TRBD2|TRBJ2-1
TGTGCCAGCAGCTTTGGACTAGCGGAGGTCAATGAGCAGTTCTTC
CASSFGLAEVNEQFF
>.|TRBV5-1|.|TRBJ2-3
TGCGCCAGCAGTGCTGGAGGGCGCACAGATACGCAGTATTTT
CASSAGGRTDTQYF
>.|TRBV6-6|TRBD2|TRBJ2-1
TGTGCCAGCAGCCGGGGCGCTAGCGGGGGCTACGGTGAGCAGTTCTTC
CASSRGASGGYGEQFF
>.|TRBV5-1|.|TRBJ2-1
TGCGCCAGCAGCTTGGGGGACACCGGTTACAATGAGCAGTTCTTC
CASSLGDTGYNEQFF
>.|TRBV5-6|.|TRBJ1-2
TGTGCCAGCAGCTTTTTTGGCGACAGCAACTATGGCTACACCTTC
CASSFFGDSNYGYTF
>.|TRBV5-1|TRBD1|TRBJ2-7
TGCGCCAGCAGCCCGGACAGGAGATCCTACGAGCAGTACTTC
CASSPDRRSYEQYF
>.|TRBV9|.|TRBJ1-1
TGTGCCAGCAGCCCTGCTCCCTACAAGGGTAGGGGGATGAACACTGAAGCTTTCTTT
CASSPAPYKGRGMNTEAFF
>once|TRBV5-1|TRBD1|TRBJ2-1
TGCGCCAGCAGCTCCCACGGACAGGGTTCCTACAATGAGCAGTTCTTC
CASSSHGQGSYNEQFF
>.|TRBV10-3|.|TRBJ2-7
TGTGCCATCAGTGAGTTGGGGGCGGAATCAACCTACGAGCAGTACTTC
CAISELGAESTYEQYF
>.|TRBV2|.|TRBJ1-2
TGTGCCAGCAGTGAGACAGCTTCCTATGGCTACACCTTC
CASSETASYGYTF
>.|TRBV9|.|TRBJ1-2
TGTGCCAGCAGCGTAGGGGGGCCTCGGGGAGGCTACACCTTC
CASSVGGPRGGYTF
>.|TRBV5-1|.|TRBJ1-4
TGCGCCAGCAGCTTGAAACAGAGAAATGAAAAACTGTTTTTT
CASSLKQRNEKLFF
>.|TRBV5-6|.|TRBJ2-5
TGTGCCAGCAGCTTCGTAGGAGCCAGGGGGGCCCAGTACTTC
CASSFVGARGAQYF
>.|TRBV10-3|.|TRBJ2-6
TGTGCCATCGGTAACAACCGATCCTCTGGGGCCAACGTCCTGACTTTC
CAIGNNRSSGANVLTF